The TCR beta chain described here comes from a study of vaccination effects on CD4 cells after COVID-19. Following culture for about ten days, CD4+ T cells were isolated. Trimming removed 5 bases from V and 5 bases from J, with 12 bases in between. This CDR3 has 13 amino acids. CDR1 is MNHEY and CDR2 is SVGAGI in the germline V gene. Repertoires were generated with immunoSEQ multiplex PCR, while TCRdb's copy carries only in-frame clones and drops some. The sample carries some 40,000 clones, more than 75% recorded once. On this clone: The antigen is not known.

The clonotype originates from a human donor who received a COVID-19 vaccine. The rearrangement uses TRBV6-5 and TRBJ1-2; no firm D call. Sequences were derived from CD4+ T cells from PBMCs cultured without peptide, sampled before COVID-19 vaccination. The CDR3 DNA reads as TGTGCCAGCAGTCAACGGACGCCTTATGGCTACACCTTC. It codes for CASSQRTPYGYTF.